This T cell receptor beta chain came from a study of T-cell memory formation after mild COVID-19. Study details: TCR clustering was largely donor specific.

After 5'RACE with constant-segment primers, TCR alpha and TCR beta cDNA libraries carrying sample barcodes and UMIs were obtained. TCRdb fed the 5' RACE reads into MiXCR, producing one record per CDR3 protein. The sample has 280,000 or so distinct CDR3 sequences; approximately 7.6% are singletons. Points from the study as a whole: There was a balanced CD4/CD8 profile in clones contracting day 15 to 85, and later expanders leaned CD4+.

The CDR3 has 14 residues. V lost 6 bases and J lost 6, with 14 bases in between. Germline values: CDR1 SGHVS, CDR2 FQNEAQ. This clonotype was seen more than once but under ten times. The antigen is not known. The chain links TRBV7-8 to TRBJ2-2; D could derive from TRBD1 or TRBD2 (5 bases each). Sequenced: PBMCs or a T cell subset sorted from them (not recorded which). The receptor was isolated from a man aged 18-30 years who had mild COVID-19 (a few samples of this study predate the infection). Cell type and time point are not known. The CDR3 bases are TGTGCCAGCAGACGGACCCGAGGGGCCGGGGAGCTGTTTTTT. This sequence encodes CASRRTRGAGELFF.